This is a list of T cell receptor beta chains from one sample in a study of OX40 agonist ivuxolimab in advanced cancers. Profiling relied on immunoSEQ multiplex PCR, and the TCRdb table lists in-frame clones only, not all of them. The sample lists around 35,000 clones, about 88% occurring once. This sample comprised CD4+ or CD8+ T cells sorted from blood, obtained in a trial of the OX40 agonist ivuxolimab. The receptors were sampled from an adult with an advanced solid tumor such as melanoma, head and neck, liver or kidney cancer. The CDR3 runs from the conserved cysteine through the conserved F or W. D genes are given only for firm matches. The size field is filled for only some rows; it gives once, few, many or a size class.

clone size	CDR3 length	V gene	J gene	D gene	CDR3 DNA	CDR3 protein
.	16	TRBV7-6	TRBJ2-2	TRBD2	TGTGCCAGCAGCAATTTAGGAGCGGGGGGGGCCGGGGAGCTGTTTTTT	CASSNLGAGGAGELFF
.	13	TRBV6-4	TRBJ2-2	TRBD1	TGTGCCAGCAGAGGACAGGGCACCGGGGAGCTGTTTTTT	CASRGQGTGELFF
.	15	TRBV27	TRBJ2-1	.	TGTGCCAGCAGGTTACAGGGAAGCTCCTACAATGAGCAGTTCTTC	CASRLQGSSYNEQFF
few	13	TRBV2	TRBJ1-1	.	TGTGCCAGCAGTTCAGGGTGGAGCACTGAAGCTTTCTTT	CASSSGWSTEAFF
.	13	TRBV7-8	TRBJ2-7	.	TGTGCCAGCAGCTTTGACAGTGCCTACGAGCAGTACTTC	CASSFDSAYEQYF
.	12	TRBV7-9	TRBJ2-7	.	TGTGCCAGCAGCTTAACGTCGAGACGGCAGTACTTC	CASSLTSRRQYF
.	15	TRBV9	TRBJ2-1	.	TGTGCCAGCAGCCATAGCGTAGGCTCCTACAATGAGCAGTTCTTC	CASSHSVGSYNEQFF
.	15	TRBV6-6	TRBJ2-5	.	TGTGCCAGCAGTTACAGCCTCGGGGGCGGTGAGACCCAGTACTTC	CASSYSLGGGETQYF
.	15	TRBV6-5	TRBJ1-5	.	TGTGCCAGCAGTTACTCCCAGGACCCAAATCAGCCCCAGCATTTT	CASSYSQDPNQPQHF
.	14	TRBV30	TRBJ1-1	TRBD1	TGTGCCTGGAGCGCAGGGGGCGCAGGGACTGAAGCTTTCTTT	CAWSAGGAGTEAFF
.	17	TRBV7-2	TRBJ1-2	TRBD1	TGTGCCAGCAGCTCCAGGGGGGTTATAGACGGGTCTCGGGGCTACACCTTC	CASSSRGVIDGSRGYTF
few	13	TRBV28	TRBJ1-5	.	TGTGCCAGCTGGCCAGGGCCCGCGATGCCCCAGCATTTT	CASWPGPAMPQHF
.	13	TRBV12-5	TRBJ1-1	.	TGTGCTAGTGGTTTGAGGGGGAACACTGAAGCTTTCTTT	CASGLRGNTEAFF
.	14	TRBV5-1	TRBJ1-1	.	TGCGCCAGCAGCTCGGCGGGTATGAACACTGAAGCTTTCTTT	CASSSAGMNTEAFF
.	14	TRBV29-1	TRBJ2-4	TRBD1	TGCAGCGCCAGTGGGACAGCCCCCAAAAACATTCAGTACTTC	CSASGTAPKNIQYF
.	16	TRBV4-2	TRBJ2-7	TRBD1	TGTGCCAGCAGCCAAGATGTTGCGGGACAGGGCTACGAGCAGTACTTC	CASSQDVAGQGYEQYF
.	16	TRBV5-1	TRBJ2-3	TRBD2	TGCGCCAGCAGTGCCCGGACTAGCGGGGTTACAGATACGCAGTATTTT	CASSARTSGVTDTQYF
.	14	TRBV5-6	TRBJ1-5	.	TGTGCCAGCAGCTCAACAGGTGGCAATCAGCCCCAGCATTTT	CASSSTGGNQPQHF
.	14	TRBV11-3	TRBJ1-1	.	TGTGCCAGCAGCTTAATTAACAGGAACACTGAAGCTTTCTTT	CASSLINRNTEAFF
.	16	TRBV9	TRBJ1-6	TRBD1	TGTGCCAGCAGCGTAGGCGGGACAGGGAATAATTCACCCCTCCACTTT	CASSVGGTGNNSPLHF
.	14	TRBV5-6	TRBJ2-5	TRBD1	TGTGCCAGCAGCTTGGCGACAGGGGAAGAGACCCAGTACTTC	CASSLATGEETQYF
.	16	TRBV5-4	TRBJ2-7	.	TGTGCCAGCAGCTTGGGGGCTGGTAGGAGCTCCTACGAGCAGTACTTC	CASSLGAGRSSYEQYF
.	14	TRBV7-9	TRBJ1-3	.	TGTGCCAGCAGCACTTCAGGGGCTGGAAACACCATATATTTT	CASSTSGAGNTIYF
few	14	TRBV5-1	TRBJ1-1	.	TGCGCCAGCAGCTTGGATCAGGGAACCACTGAAGCTTTCTTT	CASSLDQGTTEAFF
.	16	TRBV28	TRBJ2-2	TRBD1	TGTGCCAGCAGTTTGGGGGGACAGGGGAACACCGGGGAGCTGTTTTTT	CASSLGGQGNTGELFF
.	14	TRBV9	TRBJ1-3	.	TGTGCCAGCAGCCCGCAGAGCTCTGGAAACACCATATATTTT	CASSPQSSGNTIYF
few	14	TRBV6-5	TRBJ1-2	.	TGTGCCAGCAGAAGAGGGTTCGACGACTATGGCTACACCTTC	CASRRGFDDYGYTF
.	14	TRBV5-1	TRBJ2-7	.	TGCGCCAGCAGGTCAGGGGATAGCTCCTACGAGCAGTACTTC	CASRSGDSSYEQYF
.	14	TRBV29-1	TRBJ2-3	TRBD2	TGCAGCGTTCGTCCTAGCGGGGTTGCAGATACGCAGTATTTT	CSVRPSGVADTQYF
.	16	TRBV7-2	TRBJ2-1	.	TGTGCCAGCAGCTCCGGGTTGGGGGGGCGCTTCAATGAGCAGTTCTTC	CASSSGLGGRFNEQFF
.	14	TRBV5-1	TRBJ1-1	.	TGCGCCAGCAGCTTGGATGAGGGGGGCATTGAAGCTTTCTTT	CASSLDEGGIEAFF
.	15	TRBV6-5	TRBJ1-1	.	TGTGCCAGCAGTTACGGTTCAGATCCGAACACTGAAGCTTTCTTT	CASSYGSDPNTEAFF
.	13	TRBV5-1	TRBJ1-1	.	TGCGCCAGCAGCTTGGGAGATGGCACTGAAGCTTTCTTT	CASSLGDGTEAFF
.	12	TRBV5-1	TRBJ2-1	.	TGCGCCAGCAGCTTGTCTGGTAATGAGCAGTTCTTC	CASSLSGNEQFF
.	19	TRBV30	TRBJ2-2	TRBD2	TGTGCCTGGAGTGTGGGACTAGCGGGGGCCCTCGCGAACACCGGGGAGCTGTTTTTT	CAWSVGLAGALANTGELFF
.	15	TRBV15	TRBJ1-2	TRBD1	TGTGCCACCAGCAGCACAGGGGGTGATCGCTATGGCTACACCTTC	CATSSTGGDRYGYTF
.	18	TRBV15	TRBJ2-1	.	TGTGCCACCAGCAGCCACTCGGGTACGACGGGGGGCCGGCTAGAGCAGTTCTTC	CATSSHSGTTGGRLEQFF
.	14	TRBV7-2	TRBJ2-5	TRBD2	TGTGCCAGCAGCCTCTCTAGCGGCCAAGAGACCCAGTACTTC	CASSLSSGQETQYF
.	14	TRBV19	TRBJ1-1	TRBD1	TGTGCCAGTAAGGACAGGGCGCCGAACACTGAAGCTTTCTTT	CASKDRAPNTEAFF
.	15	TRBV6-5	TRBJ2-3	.	TGTGCCAGCAGTTACGGGAGGACAGACGTAGATACGCAGTATTTT	CASSYGRTDVDTQYF
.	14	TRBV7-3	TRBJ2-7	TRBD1	TGTGCCAGCAGCTCATGGACAGGGCTGAGCGAGCAGTACTTC	CASSSWTGLSEQYF
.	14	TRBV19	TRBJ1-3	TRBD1	TGTGCCAGTAGGGACAGGGGATCTGGAAACACCATATATTTT	CASRDRGSGNTIYF
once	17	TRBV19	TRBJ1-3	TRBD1	TGTGCCAGTAGAAAAACGACAGGGGATGCTCTTGGAAACACCATATATTTT	CASRKTTGDALGNTIYF
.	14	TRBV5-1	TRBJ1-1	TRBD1	TGCGCCAGCAGCATAGGACAGGGTAACACTGAAGCTTTCTTT	CASSIGQGNTEAFF
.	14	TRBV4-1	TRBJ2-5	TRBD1	TGCGCCAGCAGCCAGGGGACAGCAGAAGAGACCCAGTACTTC	CASSQGTAEETQYF
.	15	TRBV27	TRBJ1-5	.	TGTGCCAGCAGTCCCACCAGGGGTGGTAATCAGCCCCAGCATTTT	CASSPTRGGNQPQHF